The rows below give T cell receptor beta chains drawn from one sample of a study of shared clonotypes between healthy human individuals. The repertoire was sequenced with immunoSEQ multiplex PCR; TCRdb's copy has only in-frame clones and lacks some. This table holds about 1,800,000 clones, roughly 95% found once. Sequences were obtained from naive CD8+ T cells sorted from blood. The receptors come from a man younger than 30 in good health. Each CDR3 is given with its conserved first and last residue. The D gene is left open where the match is weak. Clone size, where shown, is once, few, many, or a class for clones that have expanded.

TRBV28,TRBJ2-3,NA,TRBD2,CASSFRAGLAGGLGTDTQYF,TGTGCCAGCAGTTTTCGGGCAGGACTAGCGGGGGGGCTAGGCACAGATACGCAGTATTTT
TRBV5-1,TRBJ2-7,NA,NA,CASSLRVGREQYF,TGCGCCAGCAGCTTGAGGGTAGGACGCGAGCAGTACTTC
TRBV30,TRBJ2-1,once,TRBD2,CAWTPGGSYNEQFF,TGTGCCTGGACCCCGGGGGGTTCCTACAATGAGCAGTTCTTC
TRBV9,TRBJ2-7,once,TRBD1,CASSPGGSSYEQYF,TGTGCCAGCAGCCCAGGGGGCAGCTCCTACGAGCAGTACTTC
TRBV5-1,TRBJ2-7,NA,TRBD2,CASSPGLAGRNYYEQYF,TGCGCCAGCAGCCCTGGACTAGCGGGGAGGAACTACTACGAGCAGTACTTC
TRBV7-9,TRBJ2-2,NA,NA,CASERESAGELFF,TGTGCCTCCGAGAGGGAGTCGGCCGGGGAGCTGTTTTTT
TRBV5-1,TRBJ2-7,NA,NA,CASSLRTNQGRGLYEQYF,TGCGCCAGCAGCTTACGAACCAACCAGGGCCGGGGGCTCTACGAGCAGTACTTC
TRBV6-5,TRBJ1-4,NA,NA,CASSYSITVIEKLFF,TGTGCCAGCAGTTACTCGATCACAGTTATCGAAAAACTGTTTTTT
TRBV7-9,TRBJ2-7,few,NA,CASSSSDAYEQYF,TGTGCCAGCAGCTCCTCTGACGCCTACGAGCAGTACTTC
TRBV6-1,TRBJ1-6,NA,TRBD1,CATYGQGQSPLHF,TGTGCCACTTACGGACAGGGGCAATCACCCCTCCACTTT
TRBV11-1,TRBJ1-1,NA,NA,CASSLVEQGVTEAFF,TGTGCCAGCAGCTTAGTAGAGCAGGGAGTCACTGAAGCTTTCTTT
TRBV6-6,TRBJ2-2,once,NA,CASSLRANTGELFF,TGTGCCAGCAGCCTGAGGGCAAACACCGGGGAGCTGTTTTTT
TRBV6-5,TRBJ2-7,NA,NA,CASSLRTPSIYEQYF,TGTGCCAGCAGCCTTCGGACGCCTTCTATCTACGAGCAGTACTTC
TRBV11-2,TRBJ1-2,few,NA,CASSLNGANYGYTF,TGTGCCAGCAGCTTAAATGGAGCTAACTATGGCTACACCTTC
TRBV6-4,TRBJ2-2,NA,NA,CASSDSIGSPTGELFF,TGTGCCAGCAGTGACTCGATTGGGTCTCCCACCGGGGAGCTGTTTTTT
TRBV7-9,TRBJ1-1,NA,NA,CASSLETVSTEAFF,TGTGCCAGCAGCTTAGAGACTGTGAGCACTGAAGCTTTCTTT
TRBV4-1,TRBJ2-2,NA,NA,CASSQEPVGTLNTGELFF,TGCGCCAGCAGCCAAGAGCCTGTGGGGACTCTGAACACCGGGGAGCTGTTTTTT
TRBV6-1,TRBJ1-1,once,NA,CASSEGTRTAEAFF,TGTGCCAGCAGTGAAGGGACACGTACCGCTGAAGCTTTCTTT
TRBV2,TRBJ1-1,NA,NA,CASSEWPLETNTEAFF,TGTGCCAGCAGTGAATGGCCCCTAGAGACGAACACTGAAGCTTTCTTT
TRBV2,TRBJ2-7,NA,NA,CASSDLPGAVSYEQYF,TGTGCCAGCAGTGACCTCCCGGGGGCGGTCTCCTACGAGCAGTACTTC
TRBV6-5,TRBJ1-2,once,NA,CASSLGLFYGYTF,TGTGCCAGCAGTTTGGGACTATTTTATGGCTACACCTTC
TRBV7-9,TRBJ2-7,NA,TRBD2,CASSRGTSGSYEQYF,TGTGCCAGCAGCCGAGGGACTAGCGGATCCTACGAGCAGTACTTC
TRBV4-3,TRBJ2-3,NA,TRBD2,CASSQVAGAGKDTQYF,TGCGCCAGCAGCCAAGTGGCGGGAGCTGGAAAAGATACGCAGTATTTT
TRBV9,TRBJ2-5,NA,TRBD2,CASSLGTSSTETQYF,TGTGCCAGCAGCCTAGGGACTAGCTCGACAGAGACCCAGTACTTC
TRBV6-5,TRBJ1-6,NA,NA,CASSYVRAYNSPLHF,TGTGCCAGCAGTTACGTAAGGGCCTATAATTCACCCCTCCACTTT
TRBV9,TRBJ2-1,NA,TRBD1,CASSVGGGTGNEQFF,TGTGCCAGCAGCGTAGGTGGCGGGACAGGCAATGAGCAGTTCTTC
TRBV9,TRBJ1-1,few,TRBD1,CASSAGQSDTEAFF,TGTGCCAGCAGCGCGGGACAGTCCGACACTGAAGCTTTCTTT
TRBV5-4,TRBJ2-1,NA,NA,CASSLSGNEQFF,TGTGCCAGCAGCTTATCCGGGAATGAGCAGTTCTTC
TRBV5-6,TRBJ2-1,NA,NA,CASSLALDSMEFF,TGTGCCAGCAGCTTGGCACTAGACTCTATGGAGTTCTTC
TRBV6-5,TRBJ2-5,once,TRBD2,CASSYYGGVQETQYF,TGTGCCAGCAGTTACTACGGGGGGGTCCAAGAGACCCAGTACTTC
TRBV21-1,TRBJ2-7,NA,NA,CASSKEVGTATYPYEQYF,TGTGCCAGCAGCAAAGAGGTAGGGACAGCAACATACCCCTACGAGCAGTACTTC
TRBV11-2,TRBJ2-7,NA,TRBD1,CASSLGQGFFYEQYF,TGTGCCAGCAGCCTTGGACAGGGATTTTTCTACGAGCAGTACTTC
TRBV9,TRBJ1-1,NA,TRBD1,CASSDGTAMNTEAFF,TGTGCCAGCAGCGATGGGACAGCCATGAACACTGAAGCTTTCTTT